Following are 24 T cell receptor beta chains from one sample sequenced in a study of blood T cell repertoires in COVID-19. Profiling relied on immunoSEQ multiplex PCR, and the TCRdb table lists in-frame clones only, not all of them. The profile shows about 160,000 clones, roughly 84% of them singletons. Sequenced: peripheral blood. These receptors were taken from a woman older than 75 with active or convalescent COVID-19.

V usage is TRBV3-1 (or the pseudogene TRBV3-2) and J usage is TRBJ1-1; TRBD1 is a possible D gene (6 bases). The V and J ends lost 4 bases and 6 bases respectively, with 9 bases between them. The CDR3 consists of 12 residues. Germline CDR1 reads LGHDT; CDR2 reads YNNKEL (reference sequence). In DNA, the CDR3 is TGTGCCAGCAGCCCCCGACAGGCTGAAGCTTTCTTT. This sequence encodes CASSPRQAEAFF.

The chain joins TRBV3-1 (or the pseudogene TRBV3-2) to TRBJ2-5; 7 nucleotides line up with TRBD2. The germline CDR1 and CDR2 sequences are LGHDT and YNNKEL (reference sequence). The CDR3 sequence is 14 residues long. V shed 1 base, J shed 4 bases, and the junction held 3 bases outside the gene matches. CDR3 nucleotide sequence: TGTGCCAGCAGCCAAGGGGAGGGACCAGAGACCCAGTACTTC. Translation: CASSQGEGPETQYF.

The chain carries TRBV30 and TRBJ1-2; the D gene is possibly TRBD1 (5 bases). Germline-derived CDR1 and CDR2 are GTSNPN and SVGIG (reference sequence). The CDR3 consists of 13 residues. V was pared by 2 bases and J by 5 bases, with 12 bases between. The CDR3 loop reads CAWSPDSFYGYTF. The CDR3 nucleotides read TGTGCCTGGAGTCCCGACAGCTTTTATGGCTACACCTTC.

This clone was recorded only once. This chain uses TRBV7-2 with TRBJ1-2; D gene uncertain. Germline values: CDR1 SGHTA, CDR2 FQGNSA. Trimming stripped 5 bases from V and 3 bases from J, with 16 bases between. The CDR3 totals 15 residues. The CDR3 DNA sequence: TGTGCCAGCAGCAAGATCGGGATTACGGACTATGGCTACACCTTC. This codes for CASSKIGITDYGYTF.

V is TRBV2 and J is TRBJ1-2, with 9 nucleotides matching TRBD1. V lost 5 bases to trimming and J lost 8 bases; unmatched junction nucleotides: 18. Germline loops: CDR1 SNHLY, CDR2 FYNNEI. The CDR3 is made up of 17 amino acids. The DNA of the CDR3 is TGTGCCAGCAGTTCTACCGGGACAGGGAGGGGGAGTGGGGGCTACACCTTC. This translates into CASSSTGTGRGSGGYTF.

The CDR3 sequence: CASSVGDTGNYGYTF. In nucleotides, the CDR3 is TGTGCCAGCAGCGTTGGGGATACAGGGAACTATGGCTACACCTTC. V is TRBV9 and J is TRBJ1-2; D possibly corresponds to TRBD1 (6 bases). With 2 bases removed from V and 2 bases from J, the gap between germline ends came to 13 bases. The CDR3 length is 15 residues. Germline V gene sequence: CDR1 SGDLS, CDR2 YYNGEE.

The chain employs TRBV19 and TRBJ2-5; the D gene is possibly TRBD1 (6 bases). The ends were cut back, 3 bases at V and 3 bases at J, with 11 bases in the middle. Per germline, CDR1 LNHDA and CDR2 SQIVND (reference sequence). The CDR3 contains 14 residues. The CDR3 bases are TGTGCCAGTAGTATGGGGACACAAAAAGAGACCCAGTACTTC. It codes for CASSMGTQKETQYF.

V and J are TRBV6-5 and TRBJ2-5, with 12 bases lining up with TRBD2. Germline V gene data show CDR1 as MNHEY and CDR2 as SVGAGI. Trimming cost V 10 bases and J 1 base; bases outside gene matches: 4. This CDR3 has 14 amino acids. The CDR3 nucleotides read TGTGCCACAGGACTAGCGGGAACCCAAGAGACCCAGTACTTC. Translated, it gives CATGLAGTQETQYF.

The gene calls are TRBV10-3 and TRBJ1-3, with a tentative D call TRBD1 (6 bases). The CDR3 is made up of 17 amino acids. The germline CDR1 and CDR2 sequences are ENHRY and SYGVKD. With 4 bases removed from V and 1 base from J, the gap between germline ends came to 17 bases. CDR3 amino acids: CAISVTGTLKSGNTIYF. The CDR3 DNA reads TGTGCCATCAGTGTTACCGGGACACTAAAGTCTGGAAACACCATATATTTT.

The V and J genes are TRBV7-6 and TRBJ1-5; no firm D call. Trimming left V 2 bases short and J 1 base short, with 15 bases between. From germline, CDR1 is SGHVS and CDR2 FNYEAQ. CDR3 length: 17 residues. The CDR3 DNA sequence: TGTGCCAGCAGCTTATGGTCGAGGGATTCGAGCAATCAGCCCCAGCATTTT. This encodes CASSLWSRDSSNQPQHF.

The chain joins TRBV7-2 to TRBJ1-4, with 7 bases aligning to TRBD1. The trim removed 6 bases at V and 3 bases at J, leaving 7 bases unmatched. This CDR3 comprises 15 residues. The V gene's germline CDR1 is SGHTA and CDR2 FQGNSA. For the CDR3, the DNA is TGTGCCAGCAGACCTACAGGGGCAGCTAATGAAAAACTGTTTTTT. Translation gives CASRPTGAANEKLFF.

This sequence joins TRBV19 and TRBJ1-1; D gene unclear. Deletions cut 10 bases from V and 0 bases from J, with 18 bases between. This CDR3 spans 15 amino acids. CDR1 and CDR2 from the germline V gene are LNHDA and SQIVND (reference sequence). CDR3 DNA sequence: TGTGCCACCGAGGCACACACGATGATGAACACTGAAGCTTTCTTT. Its protein product is CATEAHTMMNTEAFF.

This chain links TRBV15 with TRBJ1-5; possibly TRBD1 for D (6 bases). CDR1 and CDR2 (germline): LNHNV, YYDKDF (reference sequence). The ends were cut back, 2 bases at V and 0 bases at J, with 11 bases in the middle. The CDR3 is 16 residues long. The CDR3 here is CATSRPGQSSNQPQHF. CDR3 coding DNA: TGTGCCACCAGCAGACCCGGACAGAGTAGCAATCAGCCCCAGCATTTT.

The chain has TRBV4-3 and TRBJ2-1; 12 bases align to TRBD2. The ends lost 4 bases at V and 2 bases at J; junction bases unmatched: 0. The CDR3 spans 15 residues. Germline V gene data show CDR1 as LGHNA and CDR2 as YSLEER. CDR3 amino acids: CASSPSGGAYNEQFF. In DNA form, the CDR3 reads TGCGCCAGCAGCCCTAGCGGGGGGGCCTACAATGAGCAGTTCTTC.

In regard to this clone: It differs at one base from a far larger clone, so likely a read error. The chain carries TRBV7-2 and TRBJ1-1; maybe TRBD1 (6 bases). V was shortened by 5 bases and J by 0 bases, with 7 bases between the two germline ends. This CDR3 region has 13 residues. Per germline, CDR1 SGHTA and CDR2 FQGNSA. The CDR3 coding sequence is TGTGCCAGCAGCCGACAGGTGAACACTGAAGCTTTCTTT. It translates to CASSRQVNTEAFF.

This clone was observed a few times. V gene TRBV7-9 combines with J gene TRBJ1-2; 7 bases align to TRBD1. Germline loops: CDR1 SEHNR, CDR2 FQNEAQ (reference sequence). The length of the CDR3 is 15 residues. Germline trimming cut 8 bases from V and 0 bases from J; bases unmatched to any gene: 9. CDR3 sequence reads: CASVSGDRPNYGYTF. CDR3 DNA: TGTGCCAGCGTATCCGGGGACAGACCTAACTATGGCTACACCTTC.

This clone is a singleton in its sample. The rearrangement links TRBV5-6 to TRBJ2-4, with TRBD1 identical over 7 bases. CDR1 and CDR2 from the germline V gene are SGHDT and YYEEEE. There are 16 residues in the CDR3. J lost 2 bases, V lost 2 bases, and 7 bases had no gene match. Written as DNA, the CDR3 is TGTGCCAGCAGCTTATATGGGACAGAACCCAAAAACATTCAGTACTTC. Amino acids: CASSLYGTEPKNIQYF.

This chain uses TRBV9 with TRBJ2-3; 7 nucleotides agree with TRBD2. CDR1 and CDR2 from the germline V gene are SGDLS and YYNGEE. The CDR3 sequence is 15 residues long. V was pared by 0 bases and J by 1 base, with 2 bases of the junction left unmatched. The CDR3 sequence is CASSVVAGGTDTQYF. The DNA of the CDR3 is TGTGCCAGCAGCGTAGTCGCGGGGGGCACAGATACGCAGTATTTT.

The chain employs TRBV5-1 and TRBJ2-2; 8 positions match TRBD2. The CDR3 loop spans 19 amino acids. Unmatched junction bases numbered 14, after V lost 4 bases and J lost 0 bases. From germline, CDR1 is SGHRS and CDR2 YFSETQ. The CDR3 sequence is CASSPGGTSLFTNTGELFF. The CDR3 region has the DNA TGCGCCAGCAGCCCGGGAGGGACTTCACTGTTTACGAACACCGGGGAGCTGTTTTTT.

V and J are TRBV5-1 and TRBJ1-4; TRBD1 might be the D (5 bases). V dropped 1 base and J dropped 5 bases, with 18 bases sitting between them. From germline, CDR1 is SGHRS and CDR2 YFSETQ. This CDR3 has 17 residues. The CDR3 DNA reads as TGCGCCAGCAGCTTGTATCGGGGGGAGGCAGGAAATGAAAAACTGTTTTTT. This translates into CASSLYRGEAGNEKLFF.

The rearrangement joins TRBV6-5 to TRBJ2-2; possible D gene TRBD1, 5 bases. Germline V gene lookup returns CDR1 MNHEY and CDR2 SVGAGI. This CDR3 is built from 15 residues. The ends were cut back, 5 bases at V and 3 bases at J, with 13 bases in the middle. The CDR3 is CASSNTDRYTGELFF. The CDR3 DNA reads as TGTGCCAGCAGTAATACTGACAGATACACCGGGGAGCTGTTTTTT.

The chain couples TRBV10-3 to TRBJ1-1; TRBD1 matches 9 bases. The ends lost 3 bases at V and 4 bases at J; junction bases unmatched: 6. Germline V lookup: CDR1 ENHRY, CDR2 SYGVKD. CDR3 length: 15 amino acids. CDR3 bases: TGTGCCATCAGTGAAACAGGGGGCGCGGGCACTGAAGCTTTCTTT. It is translated as CAISETGGAGTEAFF.

The chain joins TRBV19 to TRBJ1-6; D unresolved. This CDR3 is built from 17 residues. Deletions cut 5 bases from V and 5 bases from J, with 19 bases between. Germline CDR1 LNHDA, CDR2 SQIVND (reference sequence). The CDR3 loop is CASSPEGRTPNNSPLHF. The DNA of the CDR3 is TGTGCCAGTAGTCCAGAGGGCAGAACGCCCAATAATTCACCCCTCCACTTT.

The chain is built from TRBV7-8 and TRBJ2-1; possibly TRBD2 for D (5 bases). CDR1 and CDR2 from the germline V gene are SGHVS and FQNEAQ. The CDR3 extends over 12 amino acids. V dropped 5 bases and J dropped 15 bases, with 17 bases sitting between them. The CDR3, as DNA: TGTGCCAGCAGCCCTTCGGCAGGAGGTGGGTTCTTC. This sequence encodes CASSPSAGGGFF.